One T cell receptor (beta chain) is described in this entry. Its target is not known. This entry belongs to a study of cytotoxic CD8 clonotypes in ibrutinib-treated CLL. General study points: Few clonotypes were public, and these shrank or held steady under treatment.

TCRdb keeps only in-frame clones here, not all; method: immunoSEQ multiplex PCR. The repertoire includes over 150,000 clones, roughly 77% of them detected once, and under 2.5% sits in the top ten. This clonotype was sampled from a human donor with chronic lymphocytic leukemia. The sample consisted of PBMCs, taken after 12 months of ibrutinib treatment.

CDR3 region: CASSREVTGTYEQYF. The CDR3, as DNA: TGTGCCAGCAGCCGAGAGGTTACAGGTACCTACGAGCAGTACTTC. The chain employs TRBV7-2 and TRBJ2-7; TRBD1 might be the D (5 bases). The germline V gene has CDR1 SGHTA and CDR2 FQGNSA. This CDR3 region has 15 residues. The V gene lost 5 bases and the J gene lost 2 bases, with 16 bases spanning the gap.